This T cell receptor (beta chain) was found in a study of shared clonotypes between healthy human individuals. Study results and limitations: The sole specimen, blood, was sampled, and tissue repertoires likely differ.

The V gene's germline CDR1 is SGHRS and CDR2 YFSETQ. V was pared by 0 bases and J by 0 bases, with 9 bases of the junction left unmatched. This CDR3 has 19 amino acids. Generated by immunoSEQ multiplex PCR, the TCRdb table keeps only in-frame clones and is missing some. Of 2 million to 3 million clones listed, 93% were seen once; the top ten hold approximately 0.36%. This clone has a single count. What it binds is unknown. Within Nashville, Tennessee resided all donors, each a Caucasian adult. This TCR came from a man between 18 and 29 years old in good health. Some clones in this sample may be carry-over from other donors' samples. The V call is TRBV5-1, the J call TRBJ2-3, with 11 bases aligning to TRBD2. The sample taken for sequencing was naive CD4+ T cells from PBMCs. Subset meaning: CD45RA+ positively selected. CDR3 sequence (DNA): TGCGCCAGCAGCTTGGGGGTGACTAGCGGGACGCGTAGCACAGATACGCAGTATTTT. Translation: CASSLGVTSGTRSTDTQYF.